Given below is one TCR beta chain in context. No antigen is known for it. The data derive from a study of OX40 agonist ivuxolimab in advanced cancers. Points from the study as a whole: Compared with CD4+, CD8+ T cells on average had more expanded clones. At 0.1 to 3.0 mg/kg, CD4+ and CD8+ blood T cells expanded clonally by week 6.

In germline, CDR1 is SGHTA, CDR2 FQGNSA. V lost 5 bases, J lost 6 bases, and 8 bases lay in between. This CDR3 spans 12 amino acids. Clones were sequenced by immunoSEQ multiplex PCR, and TCRdb holds only the in-frame ones, with some missing. The data show roughly 42,000 clones, 86% seen once. Anyone with autoimmune disease history or systemic immunosuppression was excluded. The source material was CD4+ or CD8+ T cells sorted from blood, sampled in a trial of the OX40 agonist ivuxolimab. The receptor's source is an adult with an advanced solid tumor such as melanoma, head and neck, liver or kidney cancer. This chain links TRBV7-2 with TRBJ2-1; D is unclear. DNA for the CDR3: TGTGCCAGCAGCCTTTACCCCAATGAGCAGTTCTTC. It is translated as CASSLYPNEQFF.